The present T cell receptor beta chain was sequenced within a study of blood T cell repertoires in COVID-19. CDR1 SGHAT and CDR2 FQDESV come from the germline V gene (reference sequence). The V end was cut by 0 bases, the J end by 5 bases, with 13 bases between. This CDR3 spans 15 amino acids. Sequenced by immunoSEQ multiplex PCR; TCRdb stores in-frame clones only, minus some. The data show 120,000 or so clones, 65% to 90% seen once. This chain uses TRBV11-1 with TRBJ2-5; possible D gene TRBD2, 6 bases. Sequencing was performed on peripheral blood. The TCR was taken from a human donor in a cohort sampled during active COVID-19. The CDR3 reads CASSLALTRWETQYF. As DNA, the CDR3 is TGTGCCAGCAGCTTAGCGCTGACTAGGTGGGAGACCCAGTACTTC.